The source of this TCR beta chain is a study of regulatory T cells in long-lasting Graves disease. Study results and caveats: With persistent disease, TRBV28, TRBJ1-2 and TRBJ2-5 were the favored segments. The study found lower TCR diversity in persistent Graves' patients than in newly diagnosed ones. More public clonotypes were shared by persistent patients (approximately 3,000) than by new patients (roughly 1,000).

The time point is: persistent/refractory GD, antithyroid drugs over 5 years with positive TRAb. Researchers made the TCR library from RNA that was extracted from PBMCs. This clonotype was seen repeatedly, ten times or more. Its antigen is as yet unknown. Germline lookup yields CDR1 SNHLY and CDR2 FYNNEI. The CDR3 consists of 15 residues. V lost 6 bases, J lost 6 bases, and 13 bases stayed unmatched. Both iRepertoire HTBI primers and Arm-PCR of CDR3 regions were used to build the TCR beta libraries. TCRdb analysed the multiplex PCR reads with MiXCR anew, one entry per CDR3 protein. The repertoire has roughly 400,000 distinct CDR3 sequences, roughly 21% of them found once; the top ten carry more than 13%.

The rearrangement links TRBV2 to TRBJ2-7; 8 bases match TRBD2. This receptor was identified in a female donor with Graves disease. The material sequenced was peripheral blood mononuclear cells (PBMCs), taken when the disease was refractory, from a patient treated with antithyroid drugs. The CDR3 DNA is TGTGCCAGCAGGGAGACTAGCGTTCGAAGGCGCGAGCAGTACTTC. Protein: CASRETSVRRREQYF.